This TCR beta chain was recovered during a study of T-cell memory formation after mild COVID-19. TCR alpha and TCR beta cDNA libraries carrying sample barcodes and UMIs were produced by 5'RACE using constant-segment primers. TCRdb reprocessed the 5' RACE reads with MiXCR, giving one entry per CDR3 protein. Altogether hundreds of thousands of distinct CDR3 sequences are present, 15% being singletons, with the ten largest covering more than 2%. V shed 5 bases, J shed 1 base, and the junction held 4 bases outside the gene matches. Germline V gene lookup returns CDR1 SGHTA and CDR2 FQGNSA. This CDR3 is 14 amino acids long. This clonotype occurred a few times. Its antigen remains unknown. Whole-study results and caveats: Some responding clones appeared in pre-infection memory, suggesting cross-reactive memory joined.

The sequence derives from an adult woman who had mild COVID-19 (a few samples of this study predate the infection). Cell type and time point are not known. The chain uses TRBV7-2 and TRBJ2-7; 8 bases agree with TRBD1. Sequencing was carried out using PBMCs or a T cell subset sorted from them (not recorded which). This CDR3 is CASSIDRGSYEQYF. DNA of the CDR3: TGTGCCAGCAGCATAGACAGGGGTTCCTACGAGCAGTACTTC. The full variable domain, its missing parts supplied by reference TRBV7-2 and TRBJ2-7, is GAGVSQSPSNKVTEKGKDVELRCDPISGHTALYWYRQSLGQGLEFLIYFQGNSAPDKSGLPSDRFSAERTGGSVSTLTIQRTQQEDSAVYLCASSIDRGSYEQYFGPGTRLTVT.